The clone carrying this TCR beta chain was observed a handful of times. Its antigen is undetermined. The source of the sample is a study of CD8 T cells in ankylosing spondylitis. TCRdb re-called the 5' RACE reads through MiXCR, storing one row per CDR3 protein. The sample yields around 6,800 distinct CDR3 sequences, around 8.7% seen once. Study results and caveats: CD8+ disease-linked clones were present at relatively low frequencies in blood.

From germline, CDR1 is SGDLS and CDR2 YYNGEE. V gave up 5 bases and J gave up 8 bases, with 14 bases separating them. The CDR3 is 13 residues long. The specimen was blood, either unsorted or a sorted T cell fraction (not recorded which). This sequence originates from a male donor with ankylosing spondylitis or in good health (not recorded which). The chain has TRBV9 and TRBJ2-1; maybe TRBD1 (5 bases). Here the CDR3 DNA reads TGTGCCAGCAGAGGAGACAGTCCCCATGAGCAGTTCTTC. This gives the protein CASRGDSPHEQFF.